This T cell receptor (beta chain) appears in the sequencing data of a study of blood T cell repertoires in COVID-19. Sequencing was performed with immunoSEQ multiplex PCR; in TCRdb, only in-frame clones are kept and a portion is missing. This sample has 250,000 to 350,000 clones; roughly 88% occur once, and the top ten carry approximately 6.6%. A few counts support this clone. There are 15 residues in the CDR3. The V gene lost 2 bases and the J gene lost 10 bases, with 18 bases spanning the gap. Looked up from germline, CDR1 is MNHEY and CDR2 is SVGEGT. The chain is built from TRBV6-2 or TRBV6-3 and TRBJ1-5; D is unresolved. The specimen sequenced was peripheral blood. The TCR originated in a woman in her twenties or thirties who had recovered from COVID-19. CDR3 in amino acids: CASSYRQAIISPQHF. The CDR3 bases are TGTGCCAGCAGTTACCGGCAGGCCATAATCAGCCCCCAGCATTTT.